Reported below is one T cell receptor beta chain. Its target is not known. This sample is drawn from a study of OX40 agonist ivuxolimab in advanced cancers. Study-wide points: CD4+ and CD8+ blood T cells expanded clonally by week 6 at 0.1 to 3.0 mg/kg.

Per germline, CDR1 SGHVS and CDR2 FNYEAQ. Trimming took 5 bases from V and 2 from J; bases not matched to a gene: 7. This CDR3 is built from 15 residues. Data came from immunoSEQ multiplex PCR; TCRdb stores just in-frame clones and leaves some out. Of about 81,000 clones listed, 84% are singletons. The chain is built from TRBV7-6 and TRBJ2-5, with 8 bases aligning to TRBD1. The TCR comes from an adult with an advanced solid tumor such as melanoma, head and neck, liver or kidney cancer. Here the sequenced sample was CD4+ or CD8+ T cells sorted from blood, taken in a trial of the OX40 agonist ivuxolimab. The DNA of the CDR3 is TGTGCCAGCAGCCTATTGGGACAGGATCAAGAGACCCAGTACTTC. Amino acid sequence: CASSLLGQDQETQYF.